This T cell receptor beta chain was sequenced during a study of T cell repertoires in cytomegalovirus infection. TCRdb used MiXCR to reprocess the reads, holding one entry per CDR3 protein. The data show around 250,000 distinct CDR3 sequences, about 18% seen once. Germline V CDR1 and CDR2: MNHEY, SMNVEV (reference sequence). The CDR3 covers 14 residues. V shed 5 bases and J 3 bases; nucleotides not matched to a gene: 5. The sample comprised CD8+ T cells from PBMCs. The rearrangement links TRBV27 to TRBJ2-7, with TRBD1 matching over 9 bases. This clonotype originated in a human donor in good health (CMV status not recorded). Some clones in this sample may be carry-over from other donors' samples. For the CDR3, the DNA is TGTGCCAGCAGTCTACAGGGGGCGAACTACGAGCAGTACTTC. This sequence encodes CASSLQGANYEQYF.